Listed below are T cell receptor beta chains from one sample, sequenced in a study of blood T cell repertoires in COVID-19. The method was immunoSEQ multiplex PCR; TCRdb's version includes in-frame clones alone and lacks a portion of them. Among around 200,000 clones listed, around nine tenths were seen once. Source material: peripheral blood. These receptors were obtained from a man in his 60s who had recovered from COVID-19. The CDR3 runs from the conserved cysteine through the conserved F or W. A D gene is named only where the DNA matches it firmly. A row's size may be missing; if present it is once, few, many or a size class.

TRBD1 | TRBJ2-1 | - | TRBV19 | CATEGTGGANEQFF | TGTGCCACCGAGGGGACAGGGGGGGCAAATGAGCAGTTCTTC
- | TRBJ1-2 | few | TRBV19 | CASSEGTGNYGYTF | TGTGCCAGTAGTGAGGGAACTGGGAACTATGGCTACACCTTC
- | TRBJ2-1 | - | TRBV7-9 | CASSLYSLSSYNEQFF | TGTGCCAGCAGCTTATATAGCCTAAGCTCCTACAATGAGCAGTTCTTC
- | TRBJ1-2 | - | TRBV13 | CASSTLQGWRGYTF | TGTGCCAGCAGCACCCTACAGGGTTGGCGGGGCTACACCTTC
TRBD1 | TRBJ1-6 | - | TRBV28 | CASSPTGLENSPLHF | TGTGCCAGCAGCCCGACAGGGTTAGAGAATTCACCCCTCCACTTT
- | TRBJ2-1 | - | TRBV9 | CASSPQGSYNEQFF | TGTGCCAGCAGCCCCCAGGGGTCCTACAATGAGCAGTTCTTC
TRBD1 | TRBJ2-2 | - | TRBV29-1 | CSVGDRVGWFNTGELFF | TGCAGCGTTGGGGACAGGGTGGGGTGGTTTAACACCGGGGAGCTGTTTTTT
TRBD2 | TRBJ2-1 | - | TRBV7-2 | CASSPGLGRNEQFF | TGTGCCAGCAGTCCGGGACTAGGAAGAAATGAGCAGTTCTTC
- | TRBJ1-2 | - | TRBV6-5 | CASSKGHFNYGYTF | TGTGCCAGCAGCAAGGGACACTTCAACTATGGCTACACCTTC
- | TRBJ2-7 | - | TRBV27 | CASNAPGTPSYEQYF | TGTGCCAGCAATGCCCCCGGGACTCCGTCCTACGAGCAGTACTTC
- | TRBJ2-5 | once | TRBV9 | CASSVGSEETQYF | TGTGCCAGCAGCGTAGGGTCTGAGGAGACCCAGTACTTC
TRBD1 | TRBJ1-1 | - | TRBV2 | CASCLTGGTEAFF | TGTGCCAGTTGTTTAACAGGGGGCACTGAAGCTTTCTTT
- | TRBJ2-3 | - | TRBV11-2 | CASSLVAGDTDTQYF | TGTGCCAGCAGCTTAGTAGCCGGCGACACAGATACGCAGTATTTT
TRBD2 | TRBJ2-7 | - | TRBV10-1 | CASSETSGGGEQYF | TGCGCCAGCAGTGAGACGTCGGGAGGGGGCGAGCAGTACTTC
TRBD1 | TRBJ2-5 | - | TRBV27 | CASRLTGARETQYF | TGTGCCAGCAGACTGACAGGGGCGCGGGAGACCCAGTACTTC
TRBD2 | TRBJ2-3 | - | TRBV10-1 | CASSDLHGGGPDTQYF | TGCGCCAGCAGCGACCTTCATGGGGGAGGGCCAGATACGCAGTATTTT
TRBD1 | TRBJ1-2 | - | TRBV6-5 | CASSPGTGTYGYTF | TGTGCCAGCAGTCCCGGGACAGGAACCTATGGCTACACCTTC
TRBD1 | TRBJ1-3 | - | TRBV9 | CASSQGQGAGNTIYF | TGTGCCAGCAGTCAGGGACAGGGGGCTGGAAACACCATATATTTT
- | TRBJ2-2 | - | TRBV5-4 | CASIQLGGERTGELFF | TGTGCCAGCATCCAATTAGGAGGGGAGAGGACCGGGGAGCTGTTTTTT
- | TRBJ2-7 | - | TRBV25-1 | CASSVFLGSYEQYF | TGTGCCAGCAGTGTCTTTCTAGGATCCTACGAGCAGTACTTC
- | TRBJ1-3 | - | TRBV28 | CASSLPRGRGNTIYF | TGTGCCAGCAGCCTACCCCGGGGAAGGGGAAACACCATATATTTT
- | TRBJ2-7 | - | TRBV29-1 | CSVAMTYEQYF | TGCAGCGTTGCTATGACCTACGAGCAGTACTTC
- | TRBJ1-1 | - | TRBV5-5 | CASSLESGRAFF | TGTGCCAGCAGCTTGGAGTCGGGGAGGGCTTTCTTT
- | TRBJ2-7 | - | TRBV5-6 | CASSFELRAYEQYF | TGTGCCAGCAGCTTCGAACTTCGTGCCTACGAGCAGTACTTC
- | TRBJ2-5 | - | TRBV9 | CASSADLRGRLGAQYF | TGTGCCAGCAGCGCCGACTTGCGGGGGCGGCTCGGGGCCCAGTACTTC
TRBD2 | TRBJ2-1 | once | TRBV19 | CASSRQTSGASYNEQFF | TGTGCCAGTAGTAGACAGACTAGCGGGGCCTCCTACAATGAGCAGTTCTTC
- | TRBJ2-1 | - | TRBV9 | CASSVLTTGNEQFF | TGTGCCAGCAGCGTACTGACGACGGGCAATGAGCAGTTCTTC
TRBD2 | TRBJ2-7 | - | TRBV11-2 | CASSLLMAGGLTYEQYF | TGTGCCAGCAGCCTACTAATGGCGGGGGGTCTTACCTACGAGCAGTACTTC
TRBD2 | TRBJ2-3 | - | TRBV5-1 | CASSLTTSGDTQYF | TGCGCCAGCAGCTTGACGACTAGCGGGGATACGCAGTATTTT
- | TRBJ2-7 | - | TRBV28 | CASSSVQDSSFHATYEQYF | TGTGCCAGCAGTTCGGTCCAGGACAGTTCCTTTCATGCAACCTACGAGCAGTACTTC
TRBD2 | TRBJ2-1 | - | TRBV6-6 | CASSGGDNEQFF | TGTGCCAGCAGCGGGGGGGATAATGAGCAGTTCTTC
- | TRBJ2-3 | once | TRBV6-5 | CASSYLQGSSTDTQYF | TGTGCCAGCAGTTACCTACAGGGATCTAGCACAGATACGCAGTATTTT
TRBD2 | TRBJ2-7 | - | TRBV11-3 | CASSSWGGSYEQYF | TGTGCCAGCAGCTCTTGGGGGGGCTCCTACGAGCAGTACTTC
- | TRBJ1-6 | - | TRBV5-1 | CASSLGLLDYSPLHF | TGCGCCAGCAGCTTGGGACTCTTGGACTATTCACCCCTCCACTTT
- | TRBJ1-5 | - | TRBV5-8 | CASSLVRTSGGQPQHF | TGTGCCAGCAGCTTGGTCAGGACTTCGGGTGGGCAGCCCCAGCATTTT
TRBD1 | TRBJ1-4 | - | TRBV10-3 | CAIRQGVDEKLFF | TGTGCCATCAGGCAGGGGGTCGATGAAAAACTGTTTTTT
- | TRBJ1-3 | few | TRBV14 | CASSQGQGNTIYF | TGTGCCAGCAGCCAAGGACAGGGAAACACCATATATTTT
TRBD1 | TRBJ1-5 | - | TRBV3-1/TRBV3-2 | CASSQGTGNQPQHF | TGTGCCAGCAGCCAGGGGACAGGCAATCAGCCCCAGCATTTT
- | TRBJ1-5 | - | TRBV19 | CASSTQQARGNQPQHF | TGTGCCAGTAGTACCCAGCAGGCGAGGGGCAATCAGCCCCAGCATTTT
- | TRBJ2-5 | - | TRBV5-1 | CASSLSLSGQETQYF | TGCGCCAGCAGCTTGAGCTTGAGTGGCCAAGAGACCCAGTACTTC
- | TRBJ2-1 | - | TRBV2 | CASSSGTHSSYNEQFF | TGTGCCAGCAGTTCCGGGACTCATAGCTCCTACAATGAGCAGTTCTTC
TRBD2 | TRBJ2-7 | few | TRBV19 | CASSRASGAPYEQYF | TGTGCCAGTAGTAGGGCCAGCGGGGCCCCCTACGAGCAGTACTTC